This TCR beta chain was recovered during a study of blood T cells in healthy people across ages. Germline loops: CDR1 SGHRS, CDR2 YFSETQ. V lost 7 bases to trimming and J lost 0 bases; unmatched junction nucleotides: 11. This CDR3 spans 17 amino acids. Primed by a sample-barcoded 5' primer and a J-beta primer mix, a second PCR proceeded for roughly 7 to 12 cycles. TCRdb analysed the 5' RACE reads with MiXCR anew, one entry per CDR3 protein. There are approximately 690,000 distinct CDR3 sequences in the sample; roughly 50% occur only once, and 30% to 45% lies in the top ten. The receptor comes from a man aged 60 to 75 in good health. Sequencing was performed on blood. The V gene is TRBV5-1, the J gene TRBJ2-4, with 9 bases that match TRBD1. This CDR3 reads CASLPGTGTLAKNIQYF. The CDR3 bases are TGCGCCAGCCTTCCCGGGACAGGGACCCTAGCCAAAAACATTCAGTACTTC.